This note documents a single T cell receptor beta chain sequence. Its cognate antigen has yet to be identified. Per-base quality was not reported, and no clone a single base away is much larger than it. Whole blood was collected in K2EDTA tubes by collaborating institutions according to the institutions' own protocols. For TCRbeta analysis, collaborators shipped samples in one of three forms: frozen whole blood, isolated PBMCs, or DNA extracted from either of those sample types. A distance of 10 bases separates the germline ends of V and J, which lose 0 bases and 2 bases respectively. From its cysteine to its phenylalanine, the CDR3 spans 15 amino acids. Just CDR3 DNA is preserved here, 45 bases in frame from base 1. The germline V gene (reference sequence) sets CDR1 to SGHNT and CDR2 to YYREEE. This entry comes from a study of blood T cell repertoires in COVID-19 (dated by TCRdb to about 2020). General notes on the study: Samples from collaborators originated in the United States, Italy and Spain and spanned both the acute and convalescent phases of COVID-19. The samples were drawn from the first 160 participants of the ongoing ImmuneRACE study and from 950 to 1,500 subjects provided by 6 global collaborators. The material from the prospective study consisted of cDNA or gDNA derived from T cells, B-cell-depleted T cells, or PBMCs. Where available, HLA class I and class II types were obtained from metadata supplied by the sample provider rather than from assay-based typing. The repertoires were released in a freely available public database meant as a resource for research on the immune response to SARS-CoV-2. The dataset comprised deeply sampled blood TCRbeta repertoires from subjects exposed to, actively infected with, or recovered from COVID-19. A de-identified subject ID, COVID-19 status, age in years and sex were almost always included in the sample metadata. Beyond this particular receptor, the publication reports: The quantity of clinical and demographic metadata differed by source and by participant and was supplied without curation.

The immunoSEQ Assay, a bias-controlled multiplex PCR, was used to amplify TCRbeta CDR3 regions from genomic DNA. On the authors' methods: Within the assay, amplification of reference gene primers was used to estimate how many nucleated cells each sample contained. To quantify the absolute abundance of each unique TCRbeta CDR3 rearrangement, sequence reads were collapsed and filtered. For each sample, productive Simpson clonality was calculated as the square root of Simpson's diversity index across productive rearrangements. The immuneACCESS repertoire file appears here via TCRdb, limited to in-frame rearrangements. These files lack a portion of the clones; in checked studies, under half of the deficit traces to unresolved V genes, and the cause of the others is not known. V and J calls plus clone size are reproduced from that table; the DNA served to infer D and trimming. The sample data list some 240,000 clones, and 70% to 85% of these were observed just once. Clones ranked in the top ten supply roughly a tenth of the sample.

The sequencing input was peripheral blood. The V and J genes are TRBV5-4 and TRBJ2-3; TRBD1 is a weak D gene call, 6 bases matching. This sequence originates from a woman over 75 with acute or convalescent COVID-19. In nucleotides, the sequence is TGTGCCAGCAGCTTGGACAGGGCGACCACAGATACGCAGTATTTT. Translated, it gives CASSLDRATTDTQYF.